What follows are 16 T cell receptor beta chains derived from one specimen sequenced in a study of T-cell reconstitution after alpha-beta-depleted transplantation in children. TCRbeta library construction was performed incorporating unique molecular identifiers. TCRdb re-derived calls from the PCR reads in MiXCR, one entry per CDR3 protein. The table has hundreds of thousands of distinct CDR3 sequences, 15% to 20% seen once. The sequenced sample was PBMCs, mostly from graft donor cells, obtained 360 days after TCRalphabeta/CD19-depleted stem cell transplant. The source of these receptors is a boy less than two years old who had a stem cell transplant for Wiskott-Aldrich syndrome, so the T cells may come from the graft donor.

This clonotype came up once. The chain links TRBV4-1 to TRBJ2-7, with 13 positions matching TRBD2. V lost 3 bases to trimming and J lost 8 bases; unmatched junction nucleotides: 10. The germline gives CDR1 MGHRA, CDR2 YSYEKL. The length of the CDR3 is 16 residues. In DNA form, the CDR3 reads TGCGCCAGCAGCCATCGGACTAGCGGGAGAGAAACGCAGCAGTACTTC. As protein: CASSHRTSGRETQQYF.

This clonotype came up once. This rearrangement joins TRBV4-1 to TRBJ2-5; 9 bases match TRBD2. CDR3 length: 16 residues. The trim removed 2 bases at V and 3 bases at J, leaving 7 bases unmatched. Germline loops: CDR1 MGHRA, CDR2 YSYEKL. In DNA form, the CDR3 reads TGCGCCAGCAGCCAAATCCTAGCGGGGTTTAAAGAGACCCAGTACTTC. It translates to CASSQILAGFKETQYF.

This clonotype was seen at least ten times. V usage is TRBV5-1 and J usage is TRBJ2-5; D is undetermined. Trimming removed 4 bases from V and 4 bases from J, with 11 bases in between. From germline, CDR1 is SGHRS and CDR2 YFSETQ. The CDR3 spans 13 residues. The CDR3 nucleotides are TGCGCCAGCAGCCTTCGGGTCCGAGAGACCCAGTACTTC. The encoded protein is CASSLRVRETQYF.

A few counts support this clonotype. The chain links TRBV2 to TRBJ1-1; tentatively, D is TRBD1 (6 bases). The CDR3 contains 12 residues. Germline loops: CDR1 SNHLY, CDR2 FYNNEI. Trimming removed 7 bases at V and 6 bases at J, with 12 bases between. CDR3 bases: TGTGCCAGCACCCGGGGGGCCGCTGAAGCTTTCTTT. Translated: CASTRGAAEAFF. Using reference TRBV2 and TRBJ1-1 for the parts outside the CDR3, the full variable domain is EPEVTQTPSHQVTQMGQEVILRCVPISNHLYFYWYRQILGQKVEFLVSFYNNEISEKSEIFDDQFSVERPDGSNFTLKIRSTKLEDSAMYFCASTRGAAEAFFGQGTRLTVV.

V is TRBV14 and J is TRBJ2-1; TRBD1 might be the D (5 bases). CDR1 is SGHDN, CDR2 FVKESK, per germline. The ends were cut back, 2 bases at V and 3 bases at J, with 8 bases in the middle. The CDR3 loop spans 14 amino acids. The DNA of the CDR3 is TGTGCCAGCAGCCAACCAGGGTACTACAATGAGCAGTTCTTC. Translating it yields CASSQPGYYNEQFF.

This clonotype came up a few times. V usage is TRBV24-1 and J usage is TRBJ2-1; 8 positions match TRBD2. This CDR3 is built from 18 residues. Trimming cost V 3 bases and J 10 bases; bases outside gene matches: 19. CDR1 is KGHDR, CDR2 SFDVKD, per germline. DNA for the CDR3: TGTGCCACCAGTGATACTCTCGTATCGGGGGGGGTGGGAAGAGAGCAGTTCTTC. Its protein product is CATSDTLVSGGVGREQFF.

The chain combines TRBV6-1 with TRBJ2-3, with a weak D call TRBD2 (6 bases). Germline assignment: CDR1 MNHNS and CDR2 SASEGT. This CDR3 is 14 amino acids long. V was shortened by 7 bases and J by 3 bases, with 14 bases between the two germline ends. As DNA, the CDR3 is TGTGCCAGCACCCAGGAGGGGAGGACAGATACGCAGTATTTT. Translation gives CASTQEGRTDTQYF.

There are a few counts of this clonotype. J is TRBJ2-7 and V is TRBV11-2, with TRBD2 identical over 9 bases. The junction had 5 bases not matched to a gene; V was cut back by 5 bases and J by 0 bases. Germline V lookup: CDR1 SGHAT, CDR2 FQNNGV. CDR3 size: 15 residues. The CDR3 loop reads CASSVGLAVSYEQYF. In DNA, the CDR3 is TGTGCCAGCAGCGTGGGACTAGCTGTCTCCTACGAGCAGTACTTC.

The chain recombines TRBV6-1 with TRBJ1-5; 8 bases fit TRBD1. V was clipped by 4 bases and J by 6 bases; unmatched bases: 5. CDR3 size: 14 residues. Germline values: CDR1 MNHNS, CDR2 SASEGT. The CDR3, as DNA: TGTGCCAGCAGTGCGCAGGGGGCAGGTCAGCCCCAGCATTTT. It is translated as CASSAQGAGQPQHF.

This clonotype occurred a few times. V and J are TRBV28 and TRBJ2-1; D is ambiguous. This CDR3 contains 11 residues. Trimming left V 6 bases short and J 7 bases short, with 7 bases between. Looked up from germline, CDR1 is MDHEN and CDR2 is SYDVKM. The CDR3 DNA reads TGTGCCAGCAGATCGAATAATGAGCAGTTCTTC. Protein product: CASRSNNEQFF. The whole variable domain, filled in from reference TRBV28 and TRBJ2-1, reads DVKVTQSSRYLVKRTGEKVFLECVQDMDHENMFWYRQDPGLGLRLIYFSYDVKMKEKGDIPEGYSVSREKKERFSLILESASTNQTSMYLCASRSNNEQFFGPGTRLTVL.

This clonotype was seen only a few times. As DNA, the CDR3 is TGTGCCAGCAGTTCGACTGCAGGGACTGAAGCTTTCTTT. Residues: CASSSTAGTEAFF. The chain joins TRBV12-3 or TRBV12-4 to TRBJ1-1, with D perhaps TRBD1 (5 bases). The CDR3 sequence is 13 residues long. The ends were cut back, 4 bases at V and 5 bases at J, with 11 bases in the middle.

The chain combines TRBV20-1 with TRBJ2-3; 8 bases agree with TRBD2. This CDR3 has 17 residues. Germline lookup yields CDR1 DFQATT and CDR2 SNEGSKA (reference sequence). Trimming cost V 4 bases and J 0 bases; bases outside gene matches: 12. The CDR3 DNA reads as TGCAGTGCTACCCGACCGGGGGGGGGATCTAGCACAGATACGCAGTATTTT. Translated, it gives CSATRPGGGSSTDTQYF.

This clonotype was picked up many times. V usage is TRBV6-1 and J usage is TRBJ1-1, with D unclear. The CDR3 runs to 15 residues. With 7 bases removed from V and 2 bases from J, the gap between germline ends came to 17 bases. Germline CDR1 MNHNS, CDR2 SASEGT. The CDR3 nucleotides are TGTGCCAGCACTCTCCCAAAGCGGTTAAACACTGAAGCTTTCTTT. Residues: CASTLPKRLNTEAFF.

This clonotype was seen a handful of times. The rearrangement links TRBV3-1 to TRBJ2-5; D might be TRBD2 (6 bases). The CDR3 spans 15 residues. V lost 1 base and J lost 5, with 14 bases in between. CDR1 LGHDT and CDR2 YNNKEL come from the germline V gene (reference sequence). The CDR3, as DNA: TGTGCCAGCAGCCAAGGTACTAGCAGCGCGGAGACCCAGTACTTC. It encodes CASSQGTSSAETQYF.

In this sample, this clonotype turned up many times. The chain is built from TRBV7-2 and TRBJ2-2; D gene unclear. Germline V gene lookup returns CDR1 SGHTA and CDR2 FQGNSA. V was clipped by 4 bases and J by 4 bases, with 7 bases between them. The CDR3 covers 13 residues. The CDR3, as DNA: TGTGCCAGCAGCTCCCGGACCACCGGGGAGCTGTTTTTT. This translates into CASSSRTTGELFF.

CDR3 coding DNA: TGCGCCAGCAGCTCGCGGGGACTAGCGGCCTACAATGAGCAGTTCTTC. This sequence encodes CASSSRGLAAYNEQFF. This chain joins TRBV4-3 and TRBJ2-1, with 11 bases lining up with TRBD2. Per the germline V gene, CDR1 is LGHNA and CDR2 is YSLEER. This CDR3 comprises 16 residues. Germline trimming cut 5 bases from V and 2 bases from J; bases unmatched to any gene: 5.